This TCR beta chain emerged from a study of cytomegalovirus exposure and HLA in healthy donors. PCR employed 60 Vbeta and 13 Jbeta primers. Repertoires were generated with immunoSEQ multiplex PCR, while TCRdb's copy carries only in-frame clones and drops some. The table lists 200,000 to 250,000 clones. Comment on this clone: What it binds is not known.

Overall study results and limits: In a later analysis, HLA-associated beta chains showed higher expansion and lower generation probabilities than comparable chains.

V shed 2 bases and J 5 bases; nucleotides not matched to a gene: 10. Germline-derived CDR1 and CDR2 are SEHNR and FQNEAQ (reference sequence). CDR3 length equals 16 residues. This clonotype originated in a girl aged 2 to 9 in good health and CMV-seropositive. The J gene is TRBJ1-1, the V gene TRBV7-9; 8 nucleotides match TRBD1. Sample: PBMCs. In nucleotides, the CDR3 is TGTGCCAGCAGCTTACCTCGTCGGACAGGGAGGACTGAAGCTTTCTTT. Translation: CASSLPRRTGRTEAFF.